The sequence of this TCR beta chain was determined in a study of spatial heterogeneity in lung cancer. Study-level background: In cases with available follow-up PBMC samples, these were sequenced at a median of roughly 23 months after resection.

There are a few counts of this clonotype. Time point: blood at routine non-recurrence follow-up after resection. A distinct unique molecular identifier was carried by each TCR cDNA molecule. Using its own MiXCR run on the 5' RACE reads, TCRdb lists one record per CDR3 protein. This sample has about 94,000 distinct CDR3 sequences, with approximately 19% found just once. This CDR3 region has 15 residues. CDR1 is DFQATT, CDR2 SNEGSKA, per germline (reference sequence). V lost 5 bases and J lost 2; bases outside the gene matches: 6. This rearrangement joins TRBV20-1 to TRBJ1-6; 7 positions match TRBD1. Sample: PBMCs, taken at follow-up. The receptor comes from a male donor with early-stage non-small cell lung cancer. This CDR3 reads CSAPGGSTYNSPLHF. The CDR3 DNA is TGCAGTGCTCCAGGGGGTAGCACCTATAATTCACCCCTCCACTTT.